Each of the 15 T cell receptor beta chains below was sequenced from the same sample in a study of T cell repertoires in cytomegalovirus infection. From the reads, TCRdb called clonotypes with MiXCR, one entry per CDR3 protein. The table lists more than 85,000 distinct CDR3 sequences, approximately 16% of them singletons, with 8% to 9.5% in the top ten. Input material: PBMCs. Every receptor here comes from a human donor in good health (CMV status not recorded). Some clones in this sample may be carry-over from other donors' samples.

Ten or more counts support this clonotype. The CDR3 DNA sequence: TGTGCCAGCAGCCCCCGTGACAGCTATGGCTACACCTTC. It codes for CASSPRDSYGYTF. The chain is built from TRBV7-2 and TRBJ1-2, with TRBD1 as a possible D gene (5 bases). Between the trimmed V and J ends, which lost 5 bases and 4 bases, there was a span of 11 bases. This CDR3 region has 13 residues. The V gene's germline CDR1 is SGHTA and CDR2 FQGNSA.

The V call is TRBV12-3 or TRBV12-4, the J call TRBJ1-4; unclear D gene. The CDR3 runs to 12 residues. V dropped 3 bases and J dropped 8 bases, with 7 bases sitting between them. Here the CDR3 reads CASSFGPEKLFF. In DNA, the CDR3 is TGTGCCAGCAGTTTTGGCCCGGAAAAACTGTTTTTT.

The chain is built from TRBV14 and TRBJ1-4; 7 bases match TRBD1. The CDR3 consists of 15 residues. With V trimmed by 6 bases and J by 7 bases, 11 bases remained unmatched. CDR1 SGHDN and CDR2 FVKESK come from the germline V gene. CDR3 in amino acids: CASSGVTGRGEKLFF. DNA of the CDR3: TGTGCCAGCAGTGGAGTGACAGGGAGGGGTGAAAAACTGTTTTTT.

This clonotype has ten or more counts. This rearrangement joins TRBV7-2 to TRBJ1-2, with 8 bases that match TRBD1. The CDR3 is made up of 14 amino acids. Germline CDR1 and CDR2: SGHTA and FQGNSA. The V gene end was trimmed by 5 bases and the J gene end by 3 bases; junction bases not matched to a gene: 5. The CDR3 DNA sequence: TGTGCCAGCAGCCCAGGGACAGGATACTATGGCTACACCTTC. This gives the protein CASSPGTGYYGYTF. Full variable domain (remainder filled in from reference TRBV7-2 and TRBJ1-2): GAGVSQSPSNKVTEKGKDVELRCDPISGHTALYWYRQSLGQGLEFLIYFQGNSAPDKSGLPSDRFSAERTGGSVSTLTIQRTQQEDSAVYLCASSPGTGYYGYTFGSGTRLTVV.

V is TRBV11-3 and J is TRBJ2-1; weak D call: TRBD2 (7 bases). The CDR3 contains 15 residues. Germline CDR1 is SGHNT and CDR2 is YENEEA. V shed 2 bases and J shed 2 bases, with 10 bases lying between them. The CDR3 DNA is TGTGCCAGCAGCTTAAGGGGGGGAACCTACAATGAGCAGTTCTTC. Its protein is CASSLRGGTYNEQFF.

This clonotype was observed a handful of times. CDR3 nucleotide sequence: TGCAGCGTTGTGGTTAGGGACGCTGAAGCTTTCTTT. Amino acid sequence: CSVVVRDAEAFF. The chain joins TRBV29-1 to TRBJ1-1; maybe TRBD1 (5 bases). V dropped 4 bases and J dropped 6 bases, with 12 bases sitting between them. The germline V gene encodes CDR1 SQVTM and CDR2 ANQGSEA. The CDR3 sequence is 12 residues long.

In this sample, this clonotype turned up many times. The chain joins TRBV2 to TRBJ2-2; possibly TRBD2 for D (6 bases). V shed 5 bases and J shed 1 base, with 11 bases lying between them. The CDR3 is 15 amino acids. In germline, CDR1 is SNHLY, CDR2 FYNNEI. The CDR3 loop is CASSREEGNTGELFF. CDR3 nucleotides: TGTGCCAGCAGTCGCGAGGAGGGGAACACCGGGGAGCTGTTTTTT.

This clonotype was recorded many times. The genes are TRBV7-3 and TRBJ2-3, with TRBD2 identical over 16 bases. Germline CDR1 is SGHTA and CDR2 is FQGTGA. The CDR3 is 19 amino acids. V gave up 1 base and J gave up 0 bases; unmatched junction bases: 4. The CDR3 region has the DNA TGTGCCAGCAGCTTAATCGGGACTAGCGGGGGGGCTAGCACAGATACGCAGTATTTT. It is translated as CASSLIGTSGGASTDTQYF.

This clonotype was detected ten times or more. The chain carries TRBV29-1 and TRBJ2-1; TRBD2 aligns across 8 bases. CDR1 and CDR2 (germline): SQVTM, ANQGSEA. The J segment lost 3 bases and the V segment lost 8 bases, leaving 12 bases of the junction unmatched. There are 15 residues in the CDR3. The CDR3 spells CSLCTGTRDYNEQFF. DNA of the CDR3: TGCAGCTTATGTACCGGGACTAGGGACTACAATGAGCAGTTCTTC.

This clonotype was detected only a few times. The chain combines TRBV28 with TRBJ2-5, with a possible D match to TRBD2 (7 bases). V lost 4 bases and J 4 bases, leaving 19 bases between the germline ends. CDR1 and CDR2 (germline): MDHEN, SYDVKM. The CDR3 runs to 16 residues. The CDR3 DNA is TGTGCCAGCAGTTCTGGGGGGGGGCGGAATCGAGAGACCCAGTACTTC. It encodes CASSSGGGRNRETQYF.

Points on this clonotype: A much larger clone lies a single base off, so this may be a read error. The DNA of the CDR3 is TGTGCCAGCAGTTTGGGGCCCGCGGACACGCAGTATTTT. Encoded protein: CASSLGPADTQYF. The chain has TRBV7-2 and TRBJ2-3; D perhaps matches TRBD1 (5 bases). V lost 6 bases and J lost 9, with 16 bases in between. Germline V gives CDR1 SGHTA, CDR2 FQGNSA. The CDR3 loop spans 13 amino acids. The full variable domain, with the rest looked up from reference TRBV7-2 and TRBJ2-3, is GAGVSQSPSNKVTEKGKDVELRCDPISGHTALYWYRQSLGQGLEFLIYFQGNSAPDKSGLPSDRFSAERTGGSVSTLTIQRTQQEDSAVYLCASSLGPADTQYFGPGTRLTVL.

This clonotype was seen repeatedly, ten times or more. The gene calls are TRBV7-6 and TRBJ2-1; no clear D. Per the germline V gene, CDR1 is SGHVS and CDR2 is FNYEAQ. V was trimmed by 2 bases and J by 5 bases, leaving 7 bases between them. This CDR3 is 13 amino acids long. Here the CDR3 reads CASSLHSNNEQFF. CDR3 DNA: TGTGCCAGCAGCTTACACTCTAACAATGAGCAGTTCTTC.

To note about this clonotype: A much larger clone differs by one base, so this may be a read error. The rearrangement links TRBV28 to TRBJ2-3, with D uncertain. Germline V gene data show CDR1 as MDHEN and CDR2 as SYDVKM. The CDR3 covers 14 residues. V was trimmed by 6 bases and J by 7 bases, leaving 17 bases between them. The CDR3 reads CASSPVVGWHTQYF. CDR3 DNA: TGTGCCAGCAGCCCTGTGGTGGGTTGGCATACGCAGTATTTT.

The chain uses TRBV5-1 and TRBJ1-1, with D perhaps matching TRBD1 (6 bases). The germline V gene has CDR1 SGHRS and CDR2 YFSETQ. This CDR3 is built from 14 residues. V was cut by 7 bases and J by 5 bases, with 18 bases left in between. The CDR3, as DNA: TGCGCCAGCCGCTCAGGGGCGGAGGAAACTGAAGCTTTCTTT. This gives the protein CASRSGAEETEAFF.

This clonotype was seen a few times. The V gene is TRBV4-1, the J gene TRBJ2-7, with TRBD2 matching over 8 bases. V lost 0 bases to trimming and J lost 4 bases; unmatched junction nucleotides: 5. The CDR3 length is 15 residues. Germline assignment: CDR1 MGHRA and CDR2 YSYEKL. CDR3 sequence: CASSQDPGGVYEQYF. The CDR3 bases are TGCGCCAGCAGCCAAGACCCCGGGGGGGTGTACGAGCAGTACTTC.